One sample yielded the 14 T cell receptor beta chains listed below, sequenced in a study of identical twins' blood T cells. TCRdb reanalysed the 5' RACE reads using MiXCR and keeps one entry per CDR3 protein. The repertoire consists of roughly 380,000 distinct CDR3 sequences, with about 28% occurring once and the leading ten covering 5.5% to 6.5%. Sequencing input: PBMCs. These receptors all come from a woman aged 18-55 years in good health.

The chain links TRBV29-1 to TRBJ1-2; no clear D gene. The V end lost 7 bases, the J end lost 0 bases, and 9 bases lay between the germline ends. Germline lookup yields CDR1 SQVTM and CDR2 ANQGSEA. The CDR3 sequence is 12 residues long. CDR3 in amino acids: CSGEAANYGYTF. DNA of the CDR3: TGCAGCGGAGAAGCGGCTAACTATGGCTACACCTTC.

CDR3 protein: CASSFHRDRAGNTEAFF. Here the CDR3 DNA reads TGTGCCAGCAGCTTCCACCGGGACAGGGCGGGGAACACTGAAGCTTTCTTT. The rearrangement joins TRBV13 to TRBJ1-1, with 9 bases matching TRBD1. Trimming cost V 3 bases and J 1 base; bases outside gene matches: 9. The CDR3 is 17 residues long. Germline V gene sequence: CDR1 PRHDT, CDR2 FYEKMQ (reference sequence).

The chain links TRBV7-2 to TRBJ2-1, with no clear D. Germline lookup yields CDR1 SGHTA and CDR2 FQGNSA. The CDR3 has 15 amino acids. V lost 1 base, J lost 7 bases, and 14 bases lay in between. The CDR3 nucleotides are TGTGCCAGCAGCTTAGGATCAAACAGTTGGAATGAGCAGTTCTTC. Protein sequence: CASSLGSNSWNEQFF.

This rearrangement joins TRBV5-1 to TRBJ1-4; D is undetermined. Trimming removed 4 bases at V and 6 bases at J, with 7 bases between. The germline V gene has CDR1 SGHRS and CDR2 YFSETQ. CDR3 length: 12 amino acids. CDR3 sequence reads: CASSADYEKLFF. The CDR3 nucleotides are TGCGCCAGCAGCGCAGATTATGAAAAACTGTTTTTT.

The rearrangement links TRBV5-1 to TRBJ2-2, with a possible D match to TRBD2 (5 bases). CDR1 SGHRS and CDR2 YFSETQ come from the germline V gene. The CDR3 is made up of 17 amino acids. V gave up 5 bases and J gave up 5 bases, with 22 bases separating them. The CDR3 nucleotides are TGCGCCAGCAGTAAACACGAGTACGTCCGGGAAACCGGGGAGCTGTTTTTT. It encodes CASSKHEYVRETGELFF.

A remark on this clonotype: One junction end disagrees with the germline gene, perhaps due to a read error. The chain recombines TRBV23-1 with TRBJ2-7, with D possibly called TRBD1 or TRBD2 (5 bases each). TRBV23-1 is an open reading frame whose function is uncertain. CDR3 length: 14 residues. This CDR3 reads CASSQSWDGGAFNF. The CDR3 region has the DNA TGCGCCAGCAGTCAATCATGGGACGGCGGAGCCTTTAACTTC.

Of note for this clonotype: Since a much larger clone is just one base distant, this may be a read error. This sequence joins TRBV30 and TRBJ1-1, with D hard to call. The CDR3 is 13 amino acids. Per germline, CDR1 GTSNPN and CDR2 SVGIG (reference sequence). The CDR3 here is CAWSPQLNNEAFF. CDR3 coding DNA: TGTGCCTGGAGTCCACAGCTGAACAATGAAGCTTTCTTT.

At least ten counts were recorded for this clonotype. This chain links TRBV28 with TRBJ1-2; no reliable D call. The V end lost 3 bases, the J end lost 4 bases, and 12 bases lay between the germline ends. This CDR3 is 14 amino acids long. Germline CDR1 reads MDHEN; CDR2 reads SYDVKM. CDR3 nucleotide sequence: TGTGCCAGCAGTTTTTCCCCCCGGCGCTATGGCTACACCTTC. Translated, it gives CASSFSPRRYGYTF.

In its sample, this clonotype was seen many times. The CDR3 DNA reads TGCAGTGCTACTGGACAGGTTTATTTCAATGAGCAGTTCTTC. As protein: CSATGQVYFNEQFF. This chain links TRBV20-1 with TRBJ2-1; 7 bases fit TRBD1. Germline V gene data show CDR1 as DFQATT and CDR2 as SNEGSKA (reference sequence). The CDR3 runs 14 residues. Trimming removed 4 bases from V and 6 bases from J; junction bases left unmatched: 9.

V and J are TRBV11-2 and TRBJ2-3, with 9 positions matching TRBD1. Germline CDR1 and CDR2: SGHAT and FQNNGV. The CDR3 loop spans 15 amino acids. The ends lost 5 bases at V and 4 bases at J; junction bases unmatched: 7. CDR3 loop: CASSLHRGRPDTQYF. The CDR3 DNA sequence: TGTGCCAGCAGCCTCCACAGGGGGCGGCCAGATACGCAGTATTTT.

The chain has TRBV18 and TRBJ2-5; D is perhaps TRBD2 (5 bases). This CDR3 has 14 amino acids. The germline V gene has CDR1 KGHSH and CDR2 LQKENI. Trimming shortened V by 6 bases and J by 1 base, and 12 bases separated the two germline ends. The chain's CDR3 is CASSRGNTQETQYF. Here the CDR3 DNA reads TGTGCCAGCTCCCGAGGGAACACCCAAGAGACCCAGTACTTC.

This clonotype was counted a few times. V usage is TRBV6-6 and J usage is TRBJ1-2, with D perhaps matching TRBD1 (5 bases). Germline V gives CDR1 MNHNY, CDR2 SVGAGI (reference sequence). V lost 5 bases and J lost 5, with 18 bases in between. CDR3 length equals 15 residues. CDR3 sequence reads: CASSRSPLGGYGYTF. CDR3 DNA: TGTGCCAGCAGTCGCTCGCCGCTGGGGGGGTATGGCTACACCTTC.

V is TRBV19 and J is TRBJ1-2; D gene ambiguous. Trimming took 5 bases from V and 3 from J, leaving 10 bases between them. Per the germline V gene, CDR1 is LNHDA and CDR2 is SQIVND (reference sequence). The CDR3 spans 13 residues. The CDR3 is CASSSRAYYGYTF. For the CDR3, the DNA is TGTGCCAGTAGTTCCCGCGCCTACTATGGCTACACCTTC.

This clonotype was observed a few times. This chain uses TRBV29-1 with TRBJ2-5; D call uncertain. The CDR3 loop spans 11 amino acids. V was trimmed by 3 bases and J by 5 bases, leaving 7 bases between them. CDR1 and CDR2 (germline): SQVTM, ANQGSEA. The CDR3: CSVDVYETQYF. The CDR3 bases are TGCAGCGTTGATGTGTACGAGACCCAGTACTTC.